This TCR beta chain was recorded in a study of blood T cells in healthy people across ages. This clonotype was found a few times. What it binds is not known. A sample-barcoded 5' primer and a J-beta primer mix were used in a second PCR of roughly 7 to 11 cycles. TCRdb re-derived calls from the 5' RACE reads in MiXCR, one entry per CDR3 protein. The sample shows roughly 800,000 distinct CDR3 sequences, around a quarter of them seen only once. The study's findings and limits: Long-lived and aged donors differed, with more naive CD4+ cells and higher diversity in the long-lived.

The CDR3 has 14 amino acids. Trimming left V 5 bases short and J 3 bases short, with 13 bases between. The germline gives CDR1 PRHDT, CDR2 FYEKMQ (reference sequence). The sample was also linked to a second study, of T cells of mothers and their children. That publication notes: All donors were healthy and Caucasian; they were three mothers and their six children. No persistent microchimeric T cell clones were detected.

The sequence came from a boy aged 5-17 years in good health. The chain has TRBV13 and TRBJ1-1; tentative D call: TRBD1 (5 bases). The specimen sequenced was blood. The CDR3 DNA sequence: TGTGCCAGCAGCCACCCGGACACATACACTGAAGCTTTCTTT. It codes for CASSHPDTYTEAFF.